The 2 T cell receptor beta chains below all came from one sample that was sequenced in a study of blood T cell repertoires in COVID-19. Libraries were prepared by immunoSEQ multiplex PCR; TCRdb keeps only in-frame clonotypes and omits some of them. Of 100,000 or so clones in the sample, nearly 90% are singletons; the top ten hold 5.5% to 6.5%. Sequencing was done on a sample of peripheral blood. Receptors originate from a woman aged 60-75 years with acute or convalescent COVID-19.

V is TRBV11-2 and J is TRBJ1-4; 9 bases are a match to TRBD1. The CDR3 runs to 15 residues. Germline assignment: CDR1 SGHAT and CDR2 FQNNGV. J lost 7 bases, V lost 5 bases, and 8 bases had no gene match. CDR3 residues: CASSPTGTGREKLFF. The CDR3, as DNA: TGTGCCAGCAGCCCCACCGGGACAGGGCGTGAAAAACTGTTTTTT.

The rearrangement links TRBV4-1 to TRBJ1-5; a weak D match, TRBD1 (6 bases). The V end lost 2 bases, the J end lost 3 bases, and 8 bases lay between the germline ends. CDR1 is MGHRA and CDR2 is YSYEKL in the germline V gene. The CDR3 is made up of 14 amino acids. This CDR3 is CASSQQGTNQPQHF. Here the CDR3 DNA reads TGCGCCAGCAGCCAACAGGGGACCAATCAGCCCCAGCATTTT.